This T cell receptor beta chain was obtained from a study of cytomegalovirus exposure and HLA in healthy donors. Use of 60 Vbeta and 13 Jbeta primers characterized the PCR. Sequencing was performed with immunoSEQ multiplex PCR; in TCRdb, only in-frame clones are kept and a portion is missing. The sample has roughly 100,000 clones, 65% to 85% seen once. CDR3 length: 16 amino acids. With V trimmed by 0 bases and J by 4 bases, 6 bases remained unmatched. The germline CDR1 and CDR2 sequences are SGDLS and YYNGEE. The sequence was collected from a young man in good health and CMV-seronegative. Sequencing input: PBMCs. The chain combines TRBV9 with TRBJ1-2; 10 nucleotides match TRBD1. The CDR3 spells CASSVDRTGGGYGYTF. CDR3 nucleotides: TGTGCCAGCAGCGTAGATAGGACAGGGGGAGGCTATGGCTACACCTTC.